The 2 T cell receptor beta chains below were found in one sample sequenced in a study of T-cell memory formation after mild COVID-19. TCRdb re-analysed the 5' RACE reads in MiXCR, keeping a single row per CDR3 protein. The sample consists of 350,000 to 500,000 distinct CDR3 sequences, about 19% of them appearing once. Material for sequencing was PBMCs or a T cell subset sorted from them (not recorded which). Receptors originate from an adult woman who had mild COVID-19 (a few samples of this study predate the infection). Cell type and time point are not known.

The chain carries TRBV7-9 and TRBJ1-5, with D possibly TRBD1 on 5 matching bases. V lost 2 bases and J lost 3, with 11 bases in between. Germline V gene sequence: CDR1 SEHNR, CDR2 FQNEAQ (reference sequence). The CDR3 has 15 residues. The CDR3 sequence: CASSLIGDLNQPQHF. The CDR3 coding sequence is TGTGCCAGCAGCTTAATAGGGGACCTCAATCAGCCCCAGCATTTT.

The chain is built from TRBV4-2 and TRBJ2-2, with TRBD2 matching 8 bases. The length of the CDR3 is 16 residues. CDR1 and CDR2 (germline): LGHNA, YNFKEQ. Trimming at V came to 1 base and at J to 4 bases, leaving 5 bases not matched to a gene. This CDR3 is CASSQGLAIITGELFF. The CDR3 nucleotides are TGTGCCAGCAGCCAAGGACTAGCGATCATCACCGGGGAGCTGTTTTTT.